What follows is one T cell receptor beta chain and its context. The antigen it binds to is not known. Base-call qualities are not available, and no considerably larger clone is one nucleotide away. Genomic DNA was extracted with the Qiagen DNeasy kit from unsorted PBMCs and from negatively selected CD4+ and CD8+ fractions. Amplification of TCR beta CDR3 regions was done by immunoSEQ multiplex PCR with primers that anneal to V and J segments. Amplification bias was minimized using a synthetic immune receptor repertoire, and residual bias was removed computationally after sequencing. On the study's bioinformatics: Custom Python scripts were used to quantify repertoire diversity as the Shannon entropy index. The unsorted, CD4+ and CD8+ repertoires were each analyzed separately, with the exception of combined analyses, where CD4+ and CD8+ sequences were merged in silico. A clone counted as expanded when the clone's frequency after treatment rose at least 2-fold relative to C1D1, and clones undetected at baseline were given a pseudocount of 0.5. Clones with 0 or 1 copy at C1D1 were classified as singleton clones, and clones with 2 or more copies were classified as non-singleton clones. Clones expanded in unsorted samples were assigned a CD4+, CD8+ or unknown annotation through matching of protein sequences in sorted samples from the same patient. Wilcoxon tests were applied to paired samples to test diversity changes from C1D1 to C4D1. TCRdb took this table from immuneACCESS and kept in-frame rearrangements with V and J called. Such tables lack part of the clones; where checked against another copy, unresolved V genes explain under half of the gap, and the rest is unexplained. V, J and clone size are taken as reported in that table, and D and trimming were inferred from the DNA itself. This sample lists 4,000 to 5,500 clones; about 71% were detected once. Approximately 28% of the sample is taken by the ten largest.

The data stem from a study of PD-1 blockade in classical Hodgkin lymphoma (dated by TCRdb to 2019 to 2021). Turning to the overall study: Nivolumab dosing was 3 mg/kg intravenously every 2 weeks, continuing until either disease progression or unacceptable toxicity. The study used CyTOF and TCR beta sequencing to define a peripheral blood immune signature of response to PD-1 blockade in classical Hodgkin lymphoma. The paper's findings and limits, for the study overall: Trial patients with a complete response had baseline diversity similar to that of newly diagnosed patients, while partial responders and progressors had significantly lower diversity. Baseline TCR diversity was reported to be lower in newly diagnosed patients than in healthy donors and to be lower still in relapsed/refractory patients. Lower diversity was observed in patients in whom nivolumab was started less than 1 year after ASCT, and these patients were excluded from later analyses so that confounding by immune reconstitution would be avoided. By C4D1, a significant rise was seen in CD4+ TCR diversity but not in CD8+ TCR diversity (p=0.0027 vs p=0.16), and the rise was most apparent among complete responders (p=0.02). The study was limited to a single clinical trial cohort, and causes of repertoire differences, possibly disease activity or prior therapy, remained undefined.

In the paper's terms, the time point label means: cycle 4 day 1 (C4D1), after less than 7 weeks of nivolumab. Every trial patient had relapsed following autologous stem cell transplantation, and prior brentuximab vedotin exposure was what differed among cohorts A, B and C. CD8+ T cells were purified from thawed PBMCs by magnetic negative selection with a Miltenyi CD8+ T cell isolation kit. The trial cohort comprised more than 55 patients with relapsed/refractory classical Hodgkin lymphoma whose best overall responses were complete response, partial response or progressive disease. In the multi-cohort phase II CheckMate 205 trial, trial patients received single-agent nivolumab. Best overall response was determined by an independent review committee according to the 2007 International Working Group response criteria. Trial PBMCs were collected just before the start of nivolumab (C1D1) and during therapy at cycle 2 day 1 and cycle 4 day 1. Peripheral blood was collected in 8 mL Vacutainer Cell Preparation Tubes, from which PBMCs were isolated by centrifugation and then cryopreserved. Purified CD4+ and CD8+ fractions were prepared only for cases in which an additional PBMC sample was available. Magnetically labelled cells were depleted on LS columns in a quadroMACS separator, and the flow-through was collected as the purified fraction.

CDR1 and CDR2 are read off the germline V gene as SGHDT and YYEEEE. From cysteine to phenylalanine, the CDR3 is 12 amino acids long. The only DNA kept is the CDR3, 36 bases in frame from the first base. The chain joins TRBV5-6 to TRBJ2-5, and perhaps TRBD1 as D gene, on 6 matching bases. Matching the DNA end better, TRBJ2-7 makes the J call doubtful. The origin of this receptor is a human donor with classical Hodgkin lymphoma. The input for sequencing was CD8+ T cells from blood, taken before the fourth cycle of nivolumab. The CDR3 reads CASSSDSSEQYF. The bases are TGTGCCAGCAGCTCGGACAGCAGCGAGCAGTACTTC.